The 20 T cell receptor beta chains presented below share a single source sample, sequenced in a study of patients and donors after allogeneic stem cell transplantation. TCRdb independently ran MiXCR on the RT-PCR reads; one entry per CDR3 protein. The sample lists about 110,000 distinct CDR3 sequences; around 38% were seen once. The specimen was blood, either unsorted or a sorted T cell fraction (not recorded which). These receptors were collected from a human donor who was either an allogeneic HSCT recipient or a stem cell or donor lymphocyte infusion donor (not recorded which). It is not recorded whose cells these are; they may come from a transplant donor.

J is TRBJ2-1 and V is TRBV5-6; TRBD2 aligns across 7 bases. V trimming: 0 bases; J trimming: 7 bases; junction bases outside the gene matches: 7. Germline lookup yields CDR1 SGHDT and CDR2 YYEEEE. This CDR3 contains 15 residues. CDR3: CASSLASGLRNEQFF. CDR3 DNA: TGTGCCAGCAGCTTGGCCTCGGGACTAAGAAATGAGCAGTTCTTC. Filled out from reference TRBV5-6 and TRBJ2-1, the complete variable domain reads DAGVTQSPTHLIKTRGQQVTLRCSPKSGHDTVSWYQQALGQGPQFIFQYYEEEERQRGNFPDRFSGHQFPNYSSELNVNALLLGDSALYLCASSLASGLRNEQFFGPGTRLTVL.

This chain uses TRBV5-1 with TRBJ2-1; 8 bases match TRBD2. V shed 2 bases, J shed 5 bases, and the junction held 12 bases outside the gene matches. The CDR3 loop spans 17 amino acids. Germline-derived CDR1 and CDR2 are SGHRS and YFSETQ. In nucleotides, the CDR3 is TGCGCCAGCAGCTTTCGTCCGGTGACTAGCGATAACAATGAGCAGTTCTTC. This encodes CASSFRPVTSDNNEQFF.

The table lists this clonotype with a few counts. The chain has TRBV29-1 and TRBJ1-1; D gene uncertain. Germline values: CDR1 SQVTM, CDR2 ANQGSEA. V lost 4 bases, J lost 1 base, and 10 bases lay in between. The CDR3 consists of 13 residues. This CDR3 is CSVVFSRNTEAFF. The DNA for the CDR3 is TGCAGCGTTGTCTTCTCGCGGAACACTGAAGCTTTCTTT.

The CDR3 loop is CSARNGRVNTEAFF. CDR3 bases: TGCAGTGCTAGAAATGGCAGGGTGAACACTGAAGCTTTCTTT. The rearrangement uses TRBV20-1 and TRBJ1-1; possibly TRBD1 for D (5 bases). The CDR3 loop spans 14 amino acids. V was pared by 2 bases and J by 0 bases, with 10 bases between. Germline V gives CDR1 DFQATT, CDR2 SNEGSKA (reference sequence).

This clonotype has a count of ten or more. This chain links TRBV12-3 or TRBV12-4 with TRBJ1-5; TRBD1 matches at 8 bases. The CDR3 is 14 residues long. V shed 5 bases and J 2 bases; nucleotides not matched to a gene: 2. The CDR3 sequence is CASSVTGGNQPQHF. The CDR3 region has the DNA TGTGCCAGCAGTGTGACAGGGGGCAATCAGCCCCAGCATTTT.

V usage is TRBV7-2 and J usage is TRBJ2-2; D is unresolved. Deletions cut 0 bases from V and 1 base from J, with 3 bases between. CDR3 size: 14 residues. Per germline, CDR1 SGHTA and CDR2 FQGNSA. Written as DNA, the CDR3 is TGTGCCAGCAGCTTAGCGAGGAACACCGGGGAGCTGTTTTTT. Translation: CASSLARNTGELFF.

The chain combines TRBV4-3 with TRBJ1-1; D might be TRBD1 (5 bases). CDR3 length: 14 residues. Looked up from germline, CDR1 is LGHNA and CDR2 is YSLEER. Between the trimmed V and J ends, which lost 1 base and 7 bases, there was a span of 13 bases. The CDR3 region has the DNA TGCGCCAGCAGCCAAGGCGCGGGGCGGGGTGAAGCTTTCTTT. It translates to CASSQGAGRGEAFF.

Only a few counts were recorded for this clonotype. V usage is TRBV29-1 and J usage is TRBJ1-1, with D uncertain. The CDR3 consists of 9 residues. In germline, CDR1 is SQVTM, CDR2 ANQGSEA. V was shortened by 7 bases and J by 4 bases, with 4 bases between the two germline ends. CDR3 sequence reads: CSGGTEAFF. The CDR3 coding sequence is TGCAGCGGGGGCACTGAAGCTTTCTTT.

The chain is built from TRBV12-3 or TRBV12-4 and TRBJ1-2; the D is unclear. Trimming left V 1 base short and J 0 bases short, with 6 bases between. The CDR3 extends over 14 amino acids. CDR3 amino acids: CASSLGRANYGYTF. CDR3 DNA sequence: TGTGCCAGCAGTTTAGGGAGAGCTAACTATGGCTACACCTTC.

The gene calls are TRBV5-6 and TRBJ2-4; D is perhaps TRBD1 (5 bases). The CDR3 extends over 14 amino acids. Germline CDR1 reads SGHDT; CDR2 reads YYEEEE. V lost 4 bases and J lost 3, with 11 bases in between. CDR3 sequence (DNA): TGTGCCAGCAGCCAAGAGCAGGGCAAAAACATTCAGTACTTC. Encoded protein: CASSQEQGKNIQYF.

This sequence joins TRBV7-8 and TRBJ2-5, with D possibly TRBD1 on 6 matching bases. The germline gives CDR1 SGHVS, CDR2 FQNEAQ. V lost 4 bases and J lost 2, with 17 bases in between. This CDR3 is 16 amino acids long. The CDR3 sequence is CASSSPQPTGQETQYF. The CDR3, as DNA: TGTGCCAGCAGCTCACCACAACCGACAGGACAAGAGACCCAGTACTTC.

This clonotype has only a few counts. V usage is TRBV5-5 and J usage is TRBJ2-3, with 9 nucleotides matching TRBD1. Looked up from germline, CDR1 is SGHKS and CDR2 is YYEKEE (reference sequence). V was pared by 3 bases and J by 3 bases, with 2 bases of the junction left unmatched. This CDR3 has 14 residues. The CDR3 sequence: CASSSGTGTDTQYF. In DNA form, the CDR3 reads TGTGCCAGCAGCTCGGGGACAGGGACAGATACGCAGTATTTT.

The J gene is TRBJ2-2, the V gene TRBV20-1; D gene ambiguous. The CDR3 runs 18 residues. Trimming took 3 bases from V and 0 from J, leaving 20 bases between them. Germline assignment: CDR1 DFQATT and CDR2 SNEGSKA (reference sequence). CDR3 region: CSARGYTRRDANTGELFF. The CDR3 DNA follows: TGCAGTGCTAGGGGGTATACTCGACGAGACGCGAACACCGGGGAGCTGTTTTTT.

The chain has TRBV5-1 and TRBJ2-7; D uncertain. This CDR3 has 13 amino acids. Germline CDR1 reads SGHRS; CDR2 reads YFSETQ. V was shortened by 5 bases and J by 5 bases, with 14 bases between the two germline ends. The CDR3 DNA reads as TGCGCCAGCAGTTATGGGGTCTTGGACGAGCAGTACTTC. Encoded protein: CASSYGVLDEQYF.

This chain uses TRBV6-6 with TRBJ2-5, with 12 bases aligning to TRBD2. V shed 11 bases and J 4 bases; nucleotides not matched to a gene: 8. Germline values: CDR1 MNHNY, CDR2 SVGAGI (reference sequence). This CDR3 has 14 amino acids. Here the CDR3 reads CAGRTSGISETQYF. CDR3 nucleotides: TGTGCCGGTAGGACTAGCGGGATATCAGAGACCCAGTACTTC.

The J gene is TRBJ2-4, the V gene TRBV7-2; TRBD2 aligns across 11 bases. The CDR3 sequence is 15 residues long. The V gene end was trimmed by 5 bases and the J gene end by 3 bases; junction bases not matched to a gene: 3. Germline-derived CDR1 and CDR2 are SGHTA and FQGNSA. CDR3 residues: CASSGSGRDKNIQYF. DNA of the CDR3: TGTGCCAGCAGCGGTAGCGGGAGGGACAAAAACATTCAGTACTTC.

The chain combines TRBV7-9 with TRBJ1-1; D is uncertain. This CDR3 is 11 amino acids long. Germline CDR1 is SEHNR and CDR2 is FQNEAQ (reference sequence). Trimming cost V 3 bases and J 7 bases, with 6 bases left between them. As DNA, the CDR3 is TGTGCCAGCAGCTTCGGCGGTGAAGCTTTCTTT. It specifies CASSFGGEAFF.

The chain joins TRBV9 to TRBJ1-1; perhaps TRBD1 as D (5 bases). The CDR3 sequence is 15 residues long. The germline V and J ends were trimmed by 0 bases and 5 bases, with 14 bases remaining between them. The germline V gene encodes CDR1 SGDLS and CDR2 YYNGEE. The CDR3 protein is CASSVEPGPLTEAFF. The CDR3 DNA is TGTGCCAGCAGCGTAGAACCAGGGCCTCTGACTGAAGCTTTCTTT.

There are a few counts of this clonotype. This chain uses TRBV9 with TRBJ2-2; D perhaps matches TRBD2 (6 bases). CDR3 size: 16 residues. Trimming removed 9 bases from V and 0 bases from J, with 18 bases in between. Germline V gene sequence: CDR1 SGDLS, CDR2 YYNGEE. The chain's CDR3 is CAMSRGGAPNTGELFF. DNA for the CDR3: TGTGCCATGTCGCGAGGCGGGGCCCCGAACACCGGGGAGCTGTTTTTT.

V and J are TRBV12-3 or TRBV12-4 and TRBJ2-1; maybe TRBD2 (6 bases). The CDR3 extends over 14 amino acids. V lost 6 bases and J 4 bases, leaving 13 bases between the germline ends. CDR3 DNA: TGTGCCAGCAGGGTCCTAGCGCTGTACAATGAGCAGTTCTTC. Amino acid sequence: CASRVLALYNEQFF.